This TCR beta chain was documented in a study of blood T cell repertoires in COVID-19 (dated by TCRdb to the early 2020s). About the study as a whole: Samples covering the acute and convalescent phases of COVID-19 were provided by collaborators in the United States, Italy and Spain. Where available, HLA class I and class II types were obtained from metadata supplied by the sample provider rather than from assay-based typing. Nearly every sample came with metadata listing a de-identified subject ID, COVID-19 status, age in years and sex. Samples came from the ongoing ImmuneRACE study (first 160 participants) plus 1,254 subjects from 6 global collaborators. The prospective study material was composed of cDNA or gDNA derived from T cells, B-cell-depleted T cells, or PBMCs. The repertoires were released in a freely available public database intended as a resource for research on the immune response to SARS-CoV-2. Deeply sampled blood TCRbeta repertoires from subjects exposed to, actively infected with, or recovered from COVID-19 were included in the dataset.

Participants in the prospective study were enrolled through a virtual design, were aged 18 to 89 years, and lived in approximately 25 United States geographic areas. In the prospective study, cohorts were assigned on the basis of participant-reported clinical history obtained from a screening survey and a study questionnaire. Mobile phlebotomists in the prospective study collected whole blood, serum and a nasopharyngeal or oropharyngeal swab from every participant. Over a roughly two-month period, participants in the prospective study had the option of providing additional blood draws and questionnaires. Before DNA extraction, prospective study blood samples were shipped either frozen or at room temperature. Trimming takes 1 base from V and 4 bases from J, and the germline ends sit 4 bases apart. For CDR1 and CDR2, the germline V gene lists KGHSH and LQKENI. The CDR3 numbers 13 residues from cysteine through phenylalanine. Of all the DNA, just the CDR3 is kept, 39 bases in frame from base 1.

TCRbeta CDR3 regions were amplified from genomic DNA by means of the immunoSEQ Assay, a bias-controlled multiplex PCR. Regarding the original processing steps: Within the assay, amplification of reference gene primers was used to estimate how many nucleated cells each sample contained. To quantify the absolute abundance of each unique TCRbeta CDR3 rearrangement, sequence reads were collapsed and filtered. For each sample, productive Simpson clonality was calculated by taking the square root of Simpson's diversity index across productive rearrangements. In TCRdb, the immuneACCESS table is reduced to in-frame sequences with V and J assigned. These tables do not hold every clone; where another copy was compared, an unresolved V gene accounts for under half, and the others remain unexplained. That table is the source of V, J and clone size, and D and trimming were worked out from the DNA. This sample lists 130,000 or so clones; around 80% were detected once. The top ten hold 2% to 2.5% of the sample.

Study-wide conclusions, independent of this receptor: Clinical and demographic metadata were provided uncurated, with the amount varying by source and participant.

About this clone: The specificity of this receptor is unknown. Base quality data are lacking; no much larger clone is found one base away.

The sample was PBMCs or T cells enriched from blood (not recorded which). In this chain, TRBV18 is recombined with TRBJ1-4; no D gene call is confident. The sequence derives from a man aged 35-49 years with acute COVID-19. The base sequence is TGTGCCAGCTCACCACTACTTAATGAAAAACTGTTTTTT. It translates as CASSPLLNEKLFF.